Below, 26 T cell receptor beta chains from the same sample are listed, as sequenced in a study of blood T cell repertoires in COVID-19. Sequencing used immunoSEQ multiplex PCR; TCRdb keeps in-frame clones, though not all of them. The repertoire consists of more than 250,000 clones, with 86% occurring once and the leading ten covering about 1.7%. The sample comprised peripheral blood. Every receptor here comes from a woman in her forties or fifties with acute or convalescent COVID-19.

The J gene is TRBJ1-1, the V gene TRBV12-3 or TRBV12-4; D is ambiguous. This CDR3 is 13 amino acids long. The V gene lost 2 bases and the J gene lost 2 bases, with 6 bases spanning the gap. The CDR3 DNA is TGTGCCAGCAGTTTACGGTTAAACACTGAAGCTTTCTTT. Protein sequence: CASSLRLNTEAFF.

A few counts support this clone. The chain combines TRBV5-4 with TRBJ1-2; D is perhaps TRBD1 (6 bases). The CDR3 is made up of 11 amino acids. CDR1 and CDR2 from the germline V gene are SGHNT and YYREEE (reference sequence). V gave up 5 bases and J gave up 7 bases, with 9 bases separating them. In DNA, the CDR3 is TGTGCCAGCAGGAGGGACATTGGCTACACCTTC. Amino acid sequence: CASRRDIGYTF.

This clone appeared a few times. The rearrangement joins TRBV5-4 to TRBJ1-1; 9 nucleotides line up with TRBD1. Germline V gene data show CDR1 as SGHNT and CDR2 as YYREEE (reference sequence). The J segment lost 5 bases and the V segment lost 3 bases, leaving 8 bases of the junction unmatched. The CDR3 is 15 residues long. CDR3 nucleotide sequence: TGTGCCAGCAGCTCTGCACAGGGGGCGGTTACTGAAGCTTTCTTT. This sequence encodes CASSSAQGAVTEAFF.

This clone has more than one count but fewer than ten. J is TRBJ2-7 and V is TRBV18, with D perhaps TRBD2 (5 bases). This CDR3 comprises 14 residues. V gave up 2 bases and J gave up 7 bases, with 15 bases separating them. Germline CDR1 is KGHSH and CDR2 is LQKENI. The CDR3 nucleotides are TGTGCCAGCTCACCAAACAGAGGGCTCGGTGAGCAGTACTTC. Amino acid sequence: CASSPNRGLGEQYF.

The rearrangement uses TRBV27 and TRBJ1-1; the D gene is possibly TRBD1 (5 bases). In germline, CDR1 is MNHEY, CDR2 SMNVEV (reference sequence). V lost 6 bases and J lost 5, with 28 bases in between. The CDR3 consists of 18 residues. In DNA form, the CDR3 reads TGTGCCAGCAGGGGAAGGACAAGGCCCCTTTCGAGTGTGACTGAAGCTTTCTTT. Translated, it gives CASRGRTRPLSSVTEAFF.

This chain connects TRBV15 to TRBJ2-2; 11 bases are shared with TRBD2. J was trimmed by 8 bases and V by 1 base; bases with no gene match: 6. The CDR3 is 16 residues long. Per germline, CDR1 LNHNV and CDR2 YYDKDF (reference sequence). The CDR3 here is CATSRGSSGRSGELFF. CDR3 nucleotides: TGTGCCACCAGCAGAGGGTCTAGCGGGAGGTCGGGGGAGCTGTTTTTT.

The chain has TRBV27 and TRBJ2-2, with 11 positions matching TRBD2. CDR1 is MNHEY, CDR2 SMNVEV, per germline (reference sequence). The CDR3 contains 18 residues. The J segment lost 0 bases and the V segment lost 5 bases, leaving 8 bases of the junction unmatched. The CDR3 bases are TGTGCCAGCAGTGCGGGACTAGCGGAAAAAACGAACACCGGGGAGCTGTTTTTT. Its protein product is CASSAGLAEKTNTGELFF.

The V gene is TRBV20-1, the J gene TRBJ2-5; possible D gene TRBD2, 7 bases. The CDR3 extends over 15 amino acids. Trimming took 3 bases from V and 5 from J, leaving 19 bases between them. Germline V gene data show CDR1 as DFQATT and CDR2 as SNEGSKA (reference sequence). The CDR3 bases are TGCAGTGCTAGTGCCCTTGGGGGGGCCAGGGAGACCCAGTACTTC. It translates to CSASALGGARETQYF.

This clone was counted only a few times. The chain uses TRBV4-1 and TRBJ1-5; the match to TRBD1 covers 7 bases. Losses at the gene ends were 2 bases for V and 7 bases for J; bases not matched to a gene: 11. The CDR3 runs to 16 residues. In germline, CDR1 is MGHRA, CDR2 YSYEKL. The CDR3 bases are TGCGCCAGCAGCCAATCCGAGACAGGGCTCCGCCAGCCCCAGCATTTT. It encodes CASSQSETGLRQPQHF.

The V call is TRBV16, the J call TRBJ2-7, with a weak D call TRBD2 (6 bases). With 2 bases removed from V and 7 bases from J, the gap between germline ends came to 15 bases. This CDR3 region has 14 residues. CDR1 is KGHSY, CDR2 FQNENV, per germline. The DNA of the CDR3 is TGTGCCAGCAGCCAAGGGACTGTGGAAGGAGAGCAGTACTTC. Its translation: CASSQGTVEGEQYF.

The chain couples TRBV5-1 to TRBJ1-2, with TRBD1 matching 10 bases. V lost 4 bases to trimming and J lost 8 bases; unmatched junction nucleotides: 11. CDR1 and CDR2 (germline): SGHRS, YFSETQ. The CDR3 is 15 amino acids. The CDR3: CASSPKSGTGVGYTF. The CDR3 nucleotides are TGCGCCAGCAGCCCTAAATCCGGGACAGGGGTCGGCTACACCTTC. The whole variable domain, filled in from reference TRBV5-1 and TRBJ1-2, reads KAGVTQTPRYLIKTRGQQVTLSCSPISGHRSVSWYQQTPGQGLQFLFEYFSETQRNKGNFPGRFSGRQFSNSRSEMNVSTLELGDSALYLCASSPKSGTGVGYTFGSGTRLTVV.

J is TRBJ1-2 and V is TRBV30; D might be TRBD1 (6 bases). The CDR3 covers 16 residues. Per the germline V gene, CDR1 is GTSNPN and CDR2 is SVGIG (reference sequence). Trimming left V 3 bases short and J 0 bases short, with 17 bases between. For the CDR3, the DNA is TGTGCCTGGAGGGGCTATACAGGGTACACTAACTATGGCTACACCTTC. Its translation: CAWRGYTGYTNYGYTF.

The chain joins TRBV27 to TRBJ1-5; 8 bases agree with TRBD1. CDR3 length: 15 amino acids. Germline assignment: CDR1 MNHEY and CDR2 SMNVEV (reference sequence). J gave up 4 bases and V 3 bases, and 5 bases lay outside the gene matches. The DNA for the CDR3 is TGTGCCAGCAGTTTTCTAGGACAGGGAAATCAGCCCCAGCATTTT. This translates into CASSFLGQGNQPQHF.

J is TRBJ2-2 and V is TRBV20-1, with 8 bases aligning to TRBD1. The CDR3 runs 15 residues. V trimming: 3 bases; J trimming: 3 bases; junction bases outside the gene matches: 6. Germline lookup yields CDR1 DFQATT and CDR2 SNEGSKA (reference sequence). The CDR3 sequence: CSASPQGAYTGELFF. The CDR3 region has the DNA TGCAGTGCTAGTCCGCAGGGGGCGTACACCGGGGAGCTGTTTTTT.

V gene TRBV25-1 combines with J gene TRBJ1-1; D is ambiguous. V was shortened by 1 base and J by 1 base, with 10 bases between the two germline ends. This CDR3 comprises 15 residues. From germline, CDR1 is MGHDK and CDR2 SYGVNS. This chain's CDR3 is CASSELSGPNTEAFF. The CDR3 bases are TGTGCCAGCAGTGAATTAAGCGGGCCGAACACTGAAGCTTTCTTT.

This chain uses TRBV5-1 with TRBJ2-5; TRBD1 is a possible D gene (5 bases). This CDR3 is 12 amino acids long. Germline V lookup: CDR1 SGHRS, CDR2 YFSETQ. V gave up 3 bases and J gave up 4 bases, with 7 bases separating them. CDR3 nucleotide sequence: TGCGCCAGCAGCTCCCAGGGAGAGACCCAGTACTTC. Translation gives CASSSQGETQYF.

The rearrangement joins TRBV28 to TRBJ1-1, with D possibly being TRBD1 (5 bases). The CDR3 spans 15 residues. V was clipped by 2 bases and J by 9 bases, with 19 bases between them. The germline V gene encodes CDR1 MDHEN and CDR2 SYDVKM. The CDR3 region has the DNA TGTGCCAGCAGTTTACCTTCCCAAGGGACTTACCAAGCTTTCTTT. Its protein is CASSLPSQGTYQAFF.

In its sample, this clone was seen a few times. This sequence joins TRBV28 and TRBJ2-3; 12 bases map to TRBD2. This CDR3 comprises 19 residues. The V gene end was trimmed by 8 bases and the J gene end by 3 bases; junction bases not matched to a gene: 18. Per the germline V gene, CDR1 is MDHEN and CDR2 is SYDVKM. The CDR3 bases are TGTGCCAGCCCCACGACTAGCGGGAGTCCTTGGACGACTACAGATACGCAGTATTTT. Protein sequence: CASPTTSGSPWTTTDTQYF.

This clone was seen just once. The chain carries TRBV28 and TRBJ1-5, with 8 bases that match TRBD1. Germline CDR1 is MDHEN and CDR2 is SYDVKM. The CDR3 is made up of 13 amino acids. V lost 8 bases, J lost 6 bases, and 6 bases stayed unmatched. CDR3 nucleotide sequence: TGTGCCAGCTTCTCAGGGGGCGGTCAGCCCCAGCATTTT. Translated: CASFSGGGQPQHF. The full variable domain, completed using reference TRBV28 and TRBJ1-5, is DVKVTQSSRYLVKRTGEKVFLECVQDMDHENMFWYRQDPGLGLRLIYFSYDVKMKEKGDIPEGYSVSREKKERFSLILESASTNQTSMYLCASFSGGGQPQHFGDGTRLSIL.

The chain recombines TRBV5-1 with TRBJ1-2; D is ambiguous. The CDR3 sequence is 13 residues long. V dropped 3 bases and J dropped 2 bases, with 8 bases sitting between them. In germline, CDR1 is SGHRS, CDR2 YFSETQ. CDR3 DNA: TGCGCCAGCAGCTATCAGATAAACTATGGCTACACCTTC. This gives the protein CASSYQINYGYTF.

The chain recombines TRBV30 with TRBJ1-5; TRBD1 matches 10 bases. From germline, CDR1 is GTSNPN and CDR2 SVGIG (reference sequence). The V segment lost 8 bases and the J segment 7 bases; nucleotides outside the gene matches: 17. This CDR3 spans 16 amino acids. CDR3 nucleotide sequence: TGTGCCCTCACGGACCGGGACAGGGGAATAGCCCAGCCCCAGCATTTT. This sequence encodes CALTDRDRGIAQPQHF.

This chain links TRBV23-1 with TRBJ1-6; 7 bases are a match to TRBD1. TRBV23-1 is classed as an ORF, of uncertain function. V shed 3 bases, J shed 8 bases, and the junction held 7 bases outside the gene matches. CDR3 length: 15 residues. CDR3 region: CASSHPGTVYSPLHF. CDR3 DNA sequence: TGCGCCAGCAGTCACCCCGGGACAGTTTATTCACCCCTCCACTTT.

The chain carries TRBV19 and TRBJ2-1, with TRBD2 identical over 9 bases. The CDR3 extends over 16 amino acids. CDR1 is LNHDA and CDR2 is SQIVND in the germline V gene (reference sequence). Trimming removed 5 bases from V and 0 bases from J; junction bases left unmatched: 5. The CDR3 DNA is TGTGCCAGTAGTGCCCTAGCGGGGAGCTCCTACAATGAGCAGTTCTTC. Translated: CASSALAGSSYNEQFF.

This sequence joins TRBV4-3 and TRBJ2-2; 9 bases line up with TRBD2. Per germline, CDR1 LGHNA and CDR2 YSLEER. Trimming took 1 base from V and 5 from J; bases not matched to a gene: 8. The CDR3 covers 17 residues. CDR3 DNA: TGCGCCAGCAGCCAAGCTCCTAGCGGGACGGGAACCGGGGAGCTGTTTTTT. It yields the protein CASSQAPSGTGTGELFF.

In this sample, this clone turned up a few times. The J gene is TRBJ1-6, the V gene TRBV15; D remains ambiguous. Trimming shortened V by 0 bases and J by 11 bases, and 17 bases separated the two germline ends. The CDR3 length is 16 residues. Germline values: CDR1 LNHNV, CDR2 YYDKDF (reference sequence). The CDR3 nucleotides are TGTGCCACCAGCAGAGATACTGAGGTTGGAAACGCACCCCTCCACTTT. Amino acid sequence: CATSRDTEVGNAPLHF.

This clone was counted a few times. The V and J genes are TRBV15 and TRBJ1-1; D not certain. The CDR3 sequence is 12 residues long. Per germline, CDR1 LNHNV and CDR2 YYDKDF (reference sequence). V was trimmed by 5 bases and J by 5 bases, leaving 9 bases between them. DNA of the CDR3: TGTGCCACCAGCTTTGTGAGAACTGAAGCTTTCTTT. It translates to CATSFVRTEAFF. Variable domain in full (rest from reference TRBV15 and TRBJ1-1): DAMVIQNPRYQVTQFGKPVTLSCSQTLNHNVMYWYQQKSSQAPKLLFHYYDKDFNNEADTPDNFQSRRPNTSFCFLDIRSPGLGDTAMYLCATSFVRTEAFFGQGTRLTVV.